Below, 7 T cell receptor beta chains from the same sample are listed, as sequenced in a study of T cells in Graves' hyperthyroidism and ophthalmopathy. RNA transcripts gave rise to amplified TCR beta CDR3 regions. Primed by the HTBI set, a first-round RT-PCR was run on the TCR CDR3. TCRdb re-derived calls from the multiplex PCR reads in MiXCR, one entry per CDR3 protein. This table holds hundreds of thousands of distinct CDR3 sequences, roughly 15% found once. Sequenced input: blood. All receptors come from a young woman with Graves' hyperthyroidism.

This clonotype was picked up many times. V gene TRBV28 combines with J gene TRBJ2-2, with 7 bases aligning to TRBD2. Germline loops: CDR1 MDHEN, CDR2 SYDVKM. The CDR3 runs to 14 residues. With V trimmed by 10 bases and J by 5 bases, 10 bases remained unmatched. The CDR3 DNA sequence: TGTGCCACCCTTTCTAGCGGTGGTACCGGGGAGCTGTTTTTT. Encoded protein: CATLSSGGTGELFF.

This clonotype occurred many times. The gene calls are TRBV18 and TRBJ2-5; maybe TRBD1 (6 bases). Per the germline V gene, CDR1 is KGHSH and CDR2 is LQKENI. Between the trimmed V and J ends, which lost 5 bases and 3 bases, there was a span of 25 bases. The CDR3 consists of 18 residues. Here the CDR3 reads CASSRQVVPSSEEETQYF. CDR3 nucleotides: TGTGCCAGCTCAAGACAGGTTGTGCCTTCCTCGGAGGAAGAGACCCAGTACTTC.

The chain is built from TRBV7-8 and TRBJ1-1; D is ambiguous. This CDR3 is 15 amino acids long. Germline values: CDR1 SGHVS, CDR2 FQNEAQ. V lost 0 bases and J 0 bases, leaving 8 bases between the germline ends. The CDR3: CASSLAQTVNTEAFF. The CDR3 DNA reads TGTGCCAGCAGCTTAGCGCAAACGGTGAACACTGAAGCTTTCTTT.

The sample holds a few counts of this clonotype. V gene TRBV6-1 combines with J gene TRBJ1-2; a weak D match, TRBD1 (5 bases). V lost 2 bases, J lost 3 bases, and 16 bases lay in between. Germline V gene sequence: CDR1 MNHNS, CDR2 SASEGT. The CDR3 has 16 residues. CDR3 residues: CASSEIVRDLDYGYTF. The CDR3 DNA sequence: TGTGCCAGCAGTGAAATCGTCAGGGACCTGGACTATGGCTACACCTTC.

This clonotype came up many times. The J gene is TRBJ2-1, the V gene TRBV11-2, with D possibly matching TRBD2 (6 bases). The CDR3 spans 13 residues. V lost 3 bases and J 6 bases, leaving 9 bases between the germline ends. CDR1 SGHAT and CDR2 FQNNGV come from the germline V gene. CDR3 bases: TGTGCCAGCAGCTTCGGGACTCCCAATGAGCAGTTCTTC. Encoded protein: CASSFGTPNEQFF. The variable domain in full, completed from reference TRBV11-2 and TRBJ2-1, reads EAGVAQSPRYKIIEKRQSVAFWCNPISGHATLYWYQQILGQGPKLLIQFQNNGVVDDSQLPKDRFSAERLKGVDSTLKIQPAKLEDSAVYLCASSFGTPNEQFFGPGTRLTVL.

The chain carries TRBV7-2 and TRBJ2-1; no definite D call. The CDR3 length is 12 residues. Trimming pared 5 bases from V and 6 bases from J, leaving 8 bases between. Germline V gene lookup returns CDR1 SGHTA and CDR2 FQGNSA. CDR3 loop: CASSPIPNEQFF. The CDR3, as DNA: TGTGCCAGCAGCCCCATCCCCAATGAGCAGTTCTTC.

As for this clonotype: This clone may be a read error of a much larger clone one base away. The rearrangement links TRBV2 to TRBJ2-5; D is unclear. V dropped 8 bases and J dropped 2 bases, with 12 bases sitting between them. Germline V gene lookup returns CDR1 SNHLY and CDR2 FYNNEI. CDR3 length: 13 amino acids. The chain's CDR3 is CASGPRAQETQYF. DNA for the CDR3: TGTGCCAGCGGGCCCCGGGCTCAAGAGACCCAGTACTTC.